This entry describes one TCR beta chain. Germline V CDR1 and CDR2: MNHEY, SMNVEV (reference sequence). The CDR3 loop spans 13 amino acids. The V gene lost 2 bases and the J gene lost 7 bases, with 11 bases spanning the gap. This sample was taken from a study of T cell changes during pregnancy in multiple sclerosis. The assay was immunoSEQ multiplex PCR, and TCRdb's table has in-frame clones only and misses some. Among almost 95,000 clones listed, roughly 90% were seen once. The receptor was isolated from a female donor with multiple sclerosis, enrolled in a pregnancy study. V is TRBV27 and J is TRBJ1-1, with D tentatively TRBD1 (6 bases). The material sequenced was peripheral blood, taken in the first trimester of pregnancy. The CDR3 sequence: CASSLRGLGEAFF. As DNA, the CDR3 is TGTGCCAGCAGTTTAAGGGGGTTGGGTGAAGCTTTCTTT.